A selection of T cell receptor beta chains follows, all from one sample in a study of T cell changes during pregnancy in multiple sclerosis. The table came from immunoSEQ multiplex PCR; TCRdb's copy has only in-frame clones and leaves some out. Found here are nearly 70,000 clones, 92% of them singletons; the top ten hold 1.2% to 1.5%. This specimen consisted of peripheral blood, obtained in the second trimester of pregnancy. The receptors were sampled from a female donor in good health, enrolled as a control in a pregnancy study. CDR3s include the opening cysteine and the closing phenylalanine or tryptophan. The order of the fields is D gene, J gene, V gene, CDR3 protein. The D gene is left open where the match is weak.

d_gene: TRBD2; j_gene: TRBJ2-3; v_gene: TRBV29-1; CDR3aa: CSSTRLAGTDTQYF
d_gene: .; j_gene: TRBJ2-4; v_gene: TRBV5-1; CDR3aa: CASSLDTIFNIQYF
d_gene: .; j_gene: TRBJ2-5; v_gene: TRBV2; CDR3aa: CASSASLAPPETQYF
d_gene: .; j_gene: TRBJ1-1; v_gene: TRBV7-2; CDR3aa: CASSLESWGGTEAFF
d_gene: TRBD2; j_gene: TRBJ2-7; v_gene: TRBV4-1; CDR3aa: CASSQESSGGAFEQYF
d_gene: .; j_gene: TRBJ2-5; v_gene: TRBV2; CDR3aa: CASTPWGPGETQYF
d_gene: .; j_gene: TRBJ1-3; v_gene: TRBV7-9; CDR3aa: CASSLGALSGNTIYF
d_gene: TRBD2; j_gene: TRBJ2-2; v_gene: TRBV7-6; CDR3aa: CASSLRAGGPGELFF
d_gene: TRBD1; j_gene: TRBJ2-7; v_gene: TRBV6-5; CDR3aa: CASRTGFNEQYF
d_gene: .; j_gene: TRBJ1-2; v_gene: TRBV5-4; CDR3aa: CASSLGGRVGYTF
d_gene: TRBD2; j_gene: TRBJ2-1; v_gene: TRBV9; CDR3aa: CASSIRGDSHTNEQFF
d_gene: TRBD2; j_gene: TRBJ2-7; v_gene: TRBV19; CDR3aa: CASSRTSGSYEQYF